Sequencing of this TCR beta chain was carried out in a study of T-cell memory formation after mild COVID-19. At the level of the study: TCR clusters largely stayed donor specific. Whole-study results and caveats: Clones that contracted from day 15 to 85 had balanced CD4/CD8; later expanders were CD4+ biased. For second-wave clones that peaked at day 37, SARS-CoV-2 specificity went unverified. Memory from before infection featured some responding clones, which suggests cross-reactive memory joined.

V was clipped by 2 bases and J by 4 bases, with 6 bases between them. CDR1 is SGHTA and CDR2 is FQGNSA in the germline V gene. This CDR3 has 13 residues. TCRdb recomputed calls from the 5' RACE reads with MiXCR, one row per CDR3 protein. Among 150,000 to 200,000 distinct CDR3 sequences listed, 18% were seen once. Turning to this clonotype: Its antigen is not identified.

Material: PBMCs or a T cell subset sorted from them (not recorded which). The V and J genes are TRBV7-2 and TRBJ1-5; D uncertain. This sequence was found in a young man who had mild COVID-19 (a few samples of this study predate the infection). Cell type and time point are not known. CDR3 sequence (DNA): TGTGCCAGCAGCTTATGGGGTAATCAGCCCCAGCATTTT. Its translation is CASSLWGNQPQHF.